This T cell receptor beta chain is from a study of blood T cell repertoires in COVID-19. Turning to the study itself: Specimens from acute and convalescent COVID-19 originated in the United States, Italy and Spain.

The CDR3 length is 14 residues. V was trimmed by 2 bases and J by 0 bases, leaving 8 bases between them. CDR1 is MNHEY, CDR2 SVGAGI, per germline. In the original workflow: Amplification of reference gene primers was used by the study to estimate nucleated cell counts. TCRdb's copy holds only in-frame clones and misses some; the assay was immunoSEQ multiplex PCR. The V and J calls and clone size come from that table; D and trimming were worked out from the DNA. The data hold 100,000 to 150,000 clones, with approximately 85% observed a single time. Seattle cases were enrolled at active infection and followed longitudinally.

The receptor was isolated from a man in his thirties or forties with COVID-19, enrolled during active disease. Input material: peripheral blood. V gene TRBV6-5 combines with J gene TRBJ2-7, with D possibly TRBD2 on 6 matching bases. The DNA of the CDR3 is TGTGCCAGCAGTTACCGACTAGACTCCTACGAGCAGTACTTC. Translating gives CASSYRLDSYEQYF.